Shown below are 5 T cell receptor beta chains from a single sample sequenced in a study of T cell responses to AZD1222 COVID-19 vaccine. Clones were sequenced by immunoSEQ multiplex PCR, and TCRdb holds only the in-frame ones, with some missing. The data contain under 130,000 clones, about 90% of them singletons. Sequences were derived from peripheral blood, sampled on day 0 of AZD1222 vaccination. The source of these receptors is an adult in good health.

The chain couples TRBV18 to TRBJ1-5; 7 bases are shared with TRBD1. Germline trimming cut 3 bases from V and 1 base from J; bases unmatched to any gene: 6. Germline CDR1 and CDR2: KGHSH and LQKENI. The CDR3 is 16 amino acids. CDR3 in amino acids: CASSPTGSGSNQPQHF. CDR3 coding DNA: TGTGCCAGCTCACCGACAGGGTCGGGCAGCAATCAGCCCCAGCATTTT.

As DNA, the CDR3 is TGTGCCAGCAGCCAAGGAAAAGGCGGCTACACCTTC. Translated: CASSQGKGGYTF. V usage is TRBV3-1 (or the pseudogene TRBV3-2) and J usage is TRBJ1-2; D call uncertain. Trimming stripped 1 base from V and 8 bases from J, with 8 bases between. There are 12 residues in the CDR3. Looked up from germline, CDR1 is LGHDT and CDR2 is YNNKEL (reference sequence).

The chain is built from TRBV4-2 and TRBJ2-7, with D perhaps TRBD1 or TRBD2 (5 bases each). The CDR3 covers 15 residues. Deletions cut 0 bases from V and 4 bases from J, with 13 bases between. In germline, CDR1 is LGHNA, CDR2 YNFKEQ. The CDR3 DNA follows: TGTGCCAGCAGCCAAGAGACGGTGGGGGTATACGAGCAGTACTTC. It codes for CASSQETVGVYEQYF.

The V and J genes are TRBV19 and TRBJ2-3; D could derive from TRBD1 or TRBD2 (6 bases each). The ends were cut back, 7 bases at V and 5 bases at J, with 16 bases in the middle. The CDR3 extends over 14 amino acids. From germline, CDR1 is LNHDA and CDR2 SQIVND (reference sequence). The CDR3 coding sequence is TGTGCCAGTAACAACAGGGCGGGGAAAGATACGCAGTATTTT. Translation gives CASNNRAGKDTQYF.

A single count supports this clone. This chain joins TRBV19 and TRBJ1-1; 8 bases line up with TRBD1. Germline values: CDR1 LNHDA, CDR2 SQIVND (reference sequence). The CDR3 covers 11 residues. V lost 8 bases and J lost 11; bases outside the gene matches: 7. The CDR3 is CASLQGGSAFF. CDR3 bases: TGTGCCAGTTTACAGGGGGGCTCGGCTTTCTTT.